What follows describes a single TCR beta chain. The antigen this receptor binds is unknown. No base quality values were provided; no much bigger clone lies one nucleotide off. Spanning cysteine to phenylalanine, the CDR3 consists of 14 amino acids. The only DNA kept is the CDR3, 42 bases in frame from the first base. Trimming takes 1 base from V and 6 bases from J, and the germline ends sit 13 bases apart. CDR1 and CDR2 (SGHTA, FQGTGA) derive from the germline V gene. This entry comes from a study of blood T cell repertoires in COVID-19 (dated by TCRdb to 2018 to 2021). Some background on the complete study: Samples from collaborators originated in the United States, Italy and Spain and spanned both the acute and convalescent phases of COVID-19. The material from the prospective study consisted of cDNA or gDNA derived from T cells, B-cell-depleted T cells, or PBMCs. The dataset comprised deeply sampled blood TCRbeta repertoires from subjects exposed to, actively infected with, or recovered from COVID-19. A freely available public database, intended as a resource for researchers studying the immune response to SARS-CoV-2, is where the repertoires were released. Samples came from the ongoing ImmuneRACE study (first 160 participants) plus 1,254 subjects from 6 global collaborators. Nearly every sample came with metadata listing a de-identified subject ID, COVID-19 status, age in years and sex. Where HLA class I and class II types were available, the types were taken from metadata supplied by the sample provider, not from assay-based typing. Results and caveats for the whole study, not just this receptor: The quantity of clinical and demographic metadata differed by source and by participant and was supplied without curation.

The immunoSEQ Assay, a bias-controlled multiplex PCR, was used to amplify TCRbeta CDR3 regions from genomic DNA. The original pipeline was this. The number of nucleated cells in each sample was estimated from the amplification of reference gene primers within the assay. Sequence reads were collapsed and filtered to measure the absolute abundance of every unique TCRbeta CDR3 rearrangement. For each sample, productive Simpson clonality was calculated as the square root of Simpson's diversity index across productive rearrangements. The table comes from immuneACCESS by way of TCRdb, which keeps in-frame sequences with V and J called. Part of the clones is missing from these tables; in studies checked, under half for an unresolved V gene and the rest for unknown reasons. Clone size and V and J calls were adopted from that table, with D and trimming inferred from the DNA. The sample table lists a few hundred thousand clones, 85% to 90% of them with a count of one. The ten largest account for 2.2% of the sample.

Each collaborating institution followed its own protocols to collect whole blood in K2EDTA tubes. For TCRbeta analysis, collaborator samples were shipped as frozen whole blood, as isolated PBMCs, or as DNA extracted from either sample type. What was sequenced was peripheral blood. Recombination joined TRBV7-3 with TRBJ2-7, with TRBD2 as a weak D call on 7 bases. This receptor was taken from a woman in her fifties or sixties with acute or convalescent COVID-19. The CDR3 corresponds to CASSLSGGAGEQYF. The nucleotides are TGTGCCAGCAGCTTAAGTGGGGGGGCTGGCGAGCAGTACTTC.